This passage covers 15 T cell receptor beta chains from one sample sequenced in a study of neoadjuvant anti-PD-1 for oral cavity cancer. Clones were sequenced by immunoSEQ multiplex PCR, and TCRdb holds only the in-frame ones, with some missing. The table has 13,000 to 15,000 clones, over 60% seen once. Documented time point: after neoadjuvant nivolumab, at surgical resection. The specimen was PBMCs, collected after nivolumab (anti-PD-1) treatment. All receptors come from a person aged 35 to 85 with oral cavity squamous cell carcinoma.

This clone was counted a single time. The chain combines TRBV4-1 with TRBJ2-1, with 12 bases aligning to TRBD1. Trimming at V came to 2 bases and at J to 10 bases, leaving 9 bases not matched to a gene. This CDR3 is built from 16 residues. Germline assignment: CDR1 MGHRA and CDR2 YSYEKL. CDR3 sequence reads: CASSQPTGTGGNEQFF. In DNA, the CDR3 is TGCGCCAGCAGCCAACCTACCGGGACAGGGGGCAACGAGCAGTTCTTC.

This clone was counted a single time. The chain employs TRBV6-1 and TRBJ2-7, with a weak D call TRBD2 (6 bases). In germline, CDR1 is MNHNS, CDR2 SASEGT. V was shortened by 0 bases and J by 6 bases, with 15 bases between the two germline ends. The CDR3 runs 15 residues. CDR3 nucleotides: TGTGCCAGCAGTGAAGCGGGTGAAGTTAGCGGCGAGCAGTACTTC. It codes for CASSEAGEVSGEQYF.

This sequence joins TRBV11-1 and TRBJ2-3; D gene unclear. The CDR3 consists of 16 residues. Trimming cost V 2 bases and J 0 bases, with 12 bases left between them. The germline V gene encodes CDR1 SGHAT and CDR2 FQDESV (reference sequence). CDR3 DNA sequence: TGTGCCAGCAGCTTATTCGGCAGCACGAGCACAGATACGCAGTATTTT. Its translation is CASSLFGSTSTDTQYF.

CDR3 sequence: CAYRGVGGTANTEAFF. The CDR3 DNA reads TGTGCCTATCGGGGGGTCGGTGGCACAGCGAACACTGAAGCTTTCTTT. The chain couples TRBV7-2 to TRBJ1-1, with D possibly TRBD1 on 5 matching bases. CDR3 length: 16 amino acids. Looked up from germline, CDR1 is SGHTA and CDR2 is FQGNSA. The ends were cut back, 11 bases at V and 1 base at J, with 23 bases in the middle.

This chain joins TRBV19 and TRBJ1-5; D perhaps matches TRBD1 (5 bases). Looked up from germline, CDR1 is LNHDA and CDR2 is SQIVND (reference sequence). The ends were cut back, 3 bases at V and 9 bases at J, with 15 bases in the middle. The CDR3 sequence is 14 residues long. The CDR3 DNA follows: TGTGCCAGTAGTATTACAGGACTGGATGGGCCCCAGCATTTT. This translates into CASSITGLDGPQHF.

The V call is TRBV15, the J call TRBJ2-5; 7 bases are a match to TRBD1. This CDR3 comprises 17 residues. J was trimmed by 0 bases and V by 0 bases; bases with no gene match: 7. Germline lookup yields CDR1 LNHNV and CDR2 YYDKDF (reference sequence). The CDR3 spells CATSRDTLQGYQETQYF. In nucleotides, the CDR3 is TGTGCCACCAGCAGAGATACCCTACAGGGGTACCAAGAGACCCAGTACTTC.

The CDR3 DNA sequence: TGTGCCAGCAGCTTAGACAATAACTATGGCTACACCTTC. This encodes CASSLDNNYGYTF. The rearrangement joins TRBV7-9 to TRBJ1-2; D gene unclear. Germline V gene lookup returns CDR1 SEHNR and CDR2 FQNEAQ (reference sequence). This CDR3 has 13 amino acids. Trimming pared 1 base from V and 1 base from J, leaving 4 bases between. Full variable domain (outside the CDR3, taken from reference TRBV7-9 and TRBJ1-2): DTGVSQNPRHKITKRGQNVTFRCDPISEHNRLYWYRQTLGQGPEFLTYFQNEAQLEKSRLLSDRFSAERPKGSFSTLEIQRTEQGDSAMYLCASSLDNNYGYTFGSGTRLTVV.

The gene calls are TRBV5-1 and TRBJ2-7, with D hard to call. V was shortened by 0 bases and J by 2 bases, with 18 bases between the two germline ends. The CDR3 covers 17 residues. Per the germline V gene, CDR1 is SGHRS and CDR2 is YFSETQ. As DNA, the CDR3 is TGCGCCAGCAGCTTGGCCCGCAGGACGCTTCTCCCCTACGAGCAGTACTTC. Translation: CASSLARRTLLPYEQYF.

The chain joins TRBV5-4 to TRBJ1-2; D is perhaps TRBD1 (6 bases). The CDR3 totals 14 residues. Trimming removed 1 base from V and 4 bases from J, with 11 bases in between. Germline V gives CDR1 SGHNT, CDR2 YYREEE (reference sequence). CDR3 sequence: CASSLRGAGYGYTF. In DNA, the CDR3 is TGTGCCAGCAGCTTGCGGGGGGCAGGCTATGGCTACACCTTC.

The chain joins TRBV7-3 to TRBJ2-7, with D perhaps assigned TRBD1 or TRBD2 (6 bases each). The CDR3 spans 13 residues. With 5 bases removed from V and 6 bases from J, the gap between germline ends came to 14 bases. The germline V gene encodes CDR1 SGHTA and CDR2 FQGTGA. This CDR3 reads CASSRGQGREQYF. Here the CDR3 DNA reads TGTGCCAGCAGCCGGGGGCAGGGCCGCGAGCAGTACTTC.

The V call is TRBV19, the J call TRBJ2-5; 8 bases agree with TRBD1. The V gene's germline CDR1 is LNHDA and CDR2 SQIVND (reference sequence). The CDR3 is 16 amino acids. Trimming removed 4 bases from V and 5 bases from J; junction bases left unmatched: 12. The CDR3 nucleotides read TGTGCCAGTAGTAACCTACAGGACAGGGTCAGGGAGACCCAGTACTTC. Its protein product is CASSNLQDRVRETQYF.

The chain is built from TRBV18 and TRBJ1-2; tentatively, D is TRBD1 (5 bases). Per germline, CDR1 KGHSH and CDR2 LQKENI. This CDR3 has 14 amino acids. The V and J ends lost 1 base and 4 bases respectively, with 10 bases between them. CDR3 sequence reads: CASSPQTATYGYTF. Written as DNA, the CDR3 is TGTGCCAGCTCACCACAGACAGCCACCTATGGCTACACCTTC. The variable domain in full, with the rest retrieved from reference TRBV18 and TRBJ1-2, is NAGVMQNPRHLVRRRGQEARLRCSPMKGHSHVYWYRQLPEEGLKFMVYLQKENIIDESGMPKERFSAEFPKEGPSILRIQQVVRGDSAAYFCASSPQTATYGYTFGSGTRLTVV.

The chain links TRBV4-1 to TRBJ2-6; tentative D call: TRBD2 (5 bases). Germline CDR1 is MGHRA and CDR2 is YSYEKL. Trimming cost V 3 bases and J 2 bases, with 17 bases left between them. This CDR3 comprises 18 residues. The DNA of the CDR3 is TGCGCCAGCAGCCACCCCACCCGCGGGCGGGCTGGGGCCAACGTCCTGACTTTC. Protein sequence: CASSHPTRGRAGANVLTF.

V is TRBV9 and J is TRBJ1-2; TRBD1 aligns across 8 bases. This CDR3 is built from 15 residues. Trimming took 0 bases from V and 8 from J; bases not matched to a gene: 9. Per germline, CDR1 SGDLS and CDR2 YYNGEE. CDR3 sequence reads: CASSVEPGQVRGYTF. CDR3 nucleotide sequence: TGTGCCAGCAGCGTAGAGCCGGGACAGGTGCGGGGCTACACCTTC.

The CDR3 sequence is CASRPPDVSGGPDTQYF. DNA for the CDR3: TGTGCCAGCAGGCCCCCGGATGTGTCCGGGGGTCCAGATACGCAGTATTTT. The chain is built from TRBV6-4 and TRBJ2-3, with a possible D match to TRBD2 (6 bases). V was shortened by 6 bases and J by 4 bases, with 23 bases between the two germline ends. This CDR3 has 17 amino acids. Per the germline V gene, CDR1 is MRHNA and CDR2 is SNTAGT.